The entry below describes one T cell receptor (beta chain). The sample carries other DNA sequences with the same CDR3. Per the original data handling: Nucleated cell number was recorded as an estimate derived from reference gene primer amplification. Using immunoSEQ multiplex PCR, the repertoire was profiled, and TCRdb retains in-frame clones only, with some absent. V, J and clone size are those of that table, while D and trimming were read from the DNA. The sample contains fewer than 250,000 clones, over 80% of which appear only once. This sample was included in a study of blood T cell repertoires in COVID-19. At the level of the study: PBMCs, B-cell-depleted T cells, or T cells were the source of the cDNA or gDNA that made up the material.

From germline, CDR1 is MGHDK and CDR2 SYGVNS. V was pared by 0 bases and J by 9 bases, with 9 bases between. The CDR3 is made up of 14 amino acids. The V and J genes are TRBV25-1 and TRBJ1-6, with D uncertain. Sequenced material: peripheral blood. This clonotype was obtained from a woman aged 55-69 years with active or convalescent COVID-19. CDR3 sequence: CASSEYPAGSPLHF. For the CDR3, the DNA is TGTGCCAGCAGTGAATATCCGGCAGGTTCACCCCTCCACTTT.